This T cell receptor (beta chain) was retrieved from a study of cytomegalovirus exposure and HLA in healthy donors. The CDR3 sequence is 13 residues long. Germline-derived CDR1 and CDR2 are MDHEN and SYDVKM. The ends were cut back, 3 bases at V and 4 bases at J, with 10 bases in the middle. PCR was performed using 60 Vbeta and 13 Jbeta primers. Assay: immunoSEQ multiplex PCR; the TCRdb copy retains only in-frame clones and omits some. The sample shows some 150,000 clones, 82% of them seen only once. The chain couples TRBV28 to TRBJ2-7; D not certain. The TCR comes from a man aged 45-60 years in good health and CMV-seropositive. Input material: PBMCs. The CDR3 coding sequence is TGTGCCAGCAGTTTCCAGTTTAAGTACGAGCAGTACTTC. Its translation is CASSFQFKYEQYF.